This T cell receptor beta chain was captured in a study of early T cells in non-severe SARS-CoV-2 infection. For the study at large: The sequenced material was bulk RNA from unsorted whole blood, and its chains were unpaired.

The TCR library protocol was used to attach unique molecular identifiers. These identifiers were attached to individual cDNA molecules. TCRdb fed the 5' RACE reads into MiXCR, producing one record per CDR3 protein. The sample includes over 50,000 distinct CDR3 sequences, more than 10% of them seen just once. CDR3 length equals 14 residues. The V gene lost 2 bases and the J gene lost 4 bases, with 9 bases spanning the gap. Study results and caveats: VDJdb matching, biased toward anti-spike CD8 responses, missed private and CD4 specificities.

Details on this clonotype: The antigen remains undetermined.

This chain connects TRBV12-3 or TRBV12-4 to TRBJ1-5; perhaps TRBD1 as D (6 bases). The material sequenced was whole blood. This sequence was found in an adult who was a healthcare worker with PCR-confirmed SARS-CoV-2 infection or an uninfected control (not recorded which). The CDR3 sequence: CASSLRGVNQPQHF. The CDR3 nucleotides read TGTGCCAGCAGTTTAAGGGGGGTAAATCAGCCCCAGCATTTT.